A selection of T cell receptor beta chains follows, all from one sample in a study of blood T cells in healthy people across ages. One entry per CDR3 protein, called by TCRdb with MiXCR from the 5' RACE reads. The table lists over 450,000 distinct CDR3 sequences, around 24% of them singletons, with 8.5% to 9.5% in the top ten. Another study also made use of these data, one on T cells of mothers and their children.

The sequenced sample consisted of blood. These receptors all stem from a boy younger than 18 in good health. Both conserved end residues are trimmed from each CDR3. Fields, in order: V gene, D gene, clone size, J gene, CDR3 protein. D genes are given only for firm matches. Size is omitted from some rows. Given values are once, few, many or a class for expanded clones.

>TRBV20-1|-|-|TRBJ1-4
SARLRLDNEKLF
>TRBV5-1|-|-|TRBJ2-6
ASSFVPSGANVLT
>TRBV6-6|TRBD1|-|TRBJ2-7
ASSYSVTGGSYEQY
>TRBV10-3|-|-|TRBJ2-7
AISGQEGLSYEQY
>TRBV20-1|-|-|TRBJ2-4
SARAGAKNIQY
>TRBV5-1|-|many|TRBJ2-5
ASSLTSPIETQY
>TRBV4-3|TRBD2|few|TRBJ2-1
ASSQEMVLAGGPGEDEQF
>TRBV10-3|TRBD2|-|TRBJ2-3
AISETTSGGGTDTQY
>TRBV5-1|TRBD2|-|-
ASSLGGGAVLSYEQY
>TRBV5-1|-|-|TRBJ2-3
ASSLVAETDTQY
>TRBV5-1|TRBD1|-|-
ASSSDRVRQF
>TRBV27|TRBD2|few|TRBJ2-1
ASGWEGWNEQF
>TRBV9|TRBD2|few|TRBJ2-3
ASRGGTNESTDTQY
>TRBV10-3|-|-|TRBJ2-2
AISDLGSGGTGELF
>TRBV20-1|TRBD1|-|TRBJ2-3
SALGQGRDTQY
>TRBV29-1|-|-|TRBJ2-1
SVEISSSYNEQF
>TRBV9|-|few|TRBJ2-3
ASSVDGEQTDTQY
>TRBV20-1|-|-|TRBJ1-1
SARVRGVVYTEAF
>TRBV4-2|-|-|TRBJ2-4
ASSPLPEAGGHPNLGAKNIQY
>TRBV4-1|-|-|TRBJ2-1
ASSQIRQGGPVNEQF
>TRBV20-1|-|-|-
SARDFGSSGYEQY
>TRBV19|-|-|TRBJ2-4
ASSSLLLAKNIQY
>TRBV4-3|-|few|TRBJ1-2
ASSQDRIGAGDNYGYT
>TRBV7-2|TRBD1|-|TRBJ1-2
ASSLSGGDGYT
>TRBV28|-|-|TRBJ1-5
ASSLSEGGQPQH
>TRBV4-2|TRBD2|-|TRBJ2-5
ASSPGASGSQETQY
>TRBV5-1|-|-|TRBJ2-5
ASSLARTVGQETQY
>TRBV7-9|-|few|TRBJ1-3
ASSFRADSGNTIY
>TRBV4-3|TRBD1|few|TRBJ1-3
ASSQDFPKGAHSGNTIY
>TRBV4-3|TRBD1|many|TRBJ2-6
ASSQDDRGSGANVLT
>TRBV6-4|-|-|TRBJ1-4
ATQSNEKLF
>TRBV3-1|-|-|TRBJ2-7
ASSLKMGERGQY
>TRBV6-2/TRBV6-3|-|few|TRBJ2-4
ASSDLDLPGDNRY
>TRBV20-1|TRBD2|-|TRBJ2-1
SAARGSSYNEQF
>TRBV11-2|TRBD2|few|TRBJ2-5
ASSLAELAGGAKTQY
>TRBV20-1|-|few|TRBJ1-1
SARTRNTEAF
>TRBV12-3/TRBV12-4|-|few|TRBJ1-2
ASSDTNYGYT
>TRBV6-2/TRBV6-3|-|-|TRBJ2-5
ASSYHLGLAREQETQY
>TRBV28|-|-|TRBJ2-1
ASSSPRSSYNEQF
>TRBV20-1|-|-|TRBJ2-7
SARDLGSYEQY
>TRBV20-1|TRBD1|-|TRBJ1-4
SACGTGGREKLF
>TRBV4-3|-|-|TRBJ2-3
ASSHPAVSSTDTQY
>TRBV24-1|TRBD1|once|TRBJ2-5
ATRQGAEETQY
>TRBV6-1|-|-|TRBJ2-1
ASSGLIQGSYNEQF
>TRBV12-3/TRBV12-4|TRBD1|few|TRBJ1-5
ASSRGQLQPQH
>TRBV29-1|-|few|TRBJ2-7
SVEQGGLYEQY
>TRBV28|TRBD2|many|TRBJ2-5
ASSLKGYLDSGRSQY
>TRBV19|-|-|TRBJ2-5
ASSKSYQETQY
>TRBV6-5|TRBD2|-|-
ASRTSGSAYEQY
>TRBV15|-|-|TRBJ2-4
ATSWGRLGIQY
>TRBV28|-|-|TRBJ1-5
ASSSGPGNQPQH
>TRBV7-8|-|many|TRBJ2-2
ASSLGGTGELF
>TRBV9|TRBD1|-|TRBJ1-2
ASSPGTGSRYGYT
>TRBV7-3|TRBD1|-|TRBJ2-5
ASSLWPGQGRGTQY
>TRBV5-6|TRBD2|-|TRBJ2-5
ASSSTRTSGGQETQY
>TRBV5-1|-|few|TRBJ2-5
ASSTTWETQY
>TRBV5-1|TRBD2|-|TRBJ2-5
ASSTEQRSGGAKTQY
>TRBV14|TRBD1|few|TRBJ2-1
ASSPGTGLYNEQF